This T cell receptor (beta chain) derives from a study of cytomegalovirus exposure and HLA in healthy donors. This clone was seen a few times. Germline CDR1 and CDR2: SGDLS and YYNGEE. V was clipped by 0 bases and J by 6 bases, with 18 bases between them. The CDR3 contains 16 residues. PCR primers comprised 60 Vbeta and 13 Jbeta primers. Using immunoSEQ multiplex PCR, the repertoire was profiled, and TCRdb retains in-frame clones only, with some absent. The sample shows roughly 100,000 clones, approximately 16% of them seen only once. The clonotype comes from a female donor in good health and CMV-seronegative. The specimen was PBMCs. The chain combines TRBV9 with TRBJ1-2; D is perhaps TRBD1 (6 bases). The CDR3 spells CASSVAAGAQGNGYTF. Here the CDR3 DNA reads TGTGCCAGCAGCGTAGCGGCAGGGGCCCAGGGAAATGGCTACACCTTC.